One sample yielded the 15 T cell receptor beta chains listed below, sequenced in a study of T-cell reconstitution after alpha-beta-depleted transplantation in children. Unique molecular identifiers tagged the TCRbeta library. TCRdb processed the PCR reads anew with MiXCR; each CDR3 protein has one entry. The sample has roughly 500,000 distinct CDR3 sequences; around 16% are singletons. The sequencing here drew on PBMCs from the stem cell graft donor, taken from the stem cell graft. The receptors come from a human donor who donated a stem cell graft to a child with acute lymphoblastic leukemia.

The V gene is TRBV7-9, the J gene TRBJ2-7, with no clear D. The CDR3 is made up of 13 amino acids. From germline, CDR1 is SEHNR and CDR2 FQNEAQ (reference sequence). V gave up 4 bases and J gave up 3 bases, with 10 bases separating them. CDR3 residues: CASSSSTYYEQYF. CDR3 in DNA: TGTGCCAGCAGCTCTTCTACTTACTACGAGCAGTACTTC. The variable domain in full, with the rest retrieved from reference TRBV7-9 and TRBJ2-7, is DTGVSQNPRHKITKRGQNVTFRCDPISEHNRLYWYRQTLGQGPEFLTYFQNEAQLEKSRLLSDRFSAERPKGSFSTLEIQRTEQGDSAMYLCASSSSTYYEQYFGPGTRLTVT.

This clonotype was detected only a few times. The V call is TRBV6-1, the J call TRBJ1-1, with D uncertain. Per the germline V gene, CDR1 is MNHNS and CDR2 is SASEGT. This CDR3 contains 14 residues. With 4 bases removed from V and 7 bases from J, the gap between germline ends came to 16 bases. This CDR3 reads CASSVGSFPYEAFF. In nucleotides, the CDR3 is TGTGCCAGCAGTGTGGGTTCATTTCCCTATGAAGCTTTCTTT.

The chain recombines TRBV4-2 with TRBJ2-7; D remains unclear. The CDR3 has 12 amino acids. The germline V gene encodes CDR1 LGHNA and CDR2 YNFKEQ. Trimming removed 3 bases at V and 6 bases at J, with 9 bases between. The CDR3 spells CASSQDLGEQYF. CDR3 sequence (DNA): TGTGCCAGCAGCCAGGACCTAGGCGAGCAGTACTTC.

This clonotype was counted a few times. This chain joins TRBV4-1 and TRBJ1-6; D is undetermined. Germline V gene lookup returns CDR1 MGHRA and CDR2 YSYEKL. The CDR3 covers 16 residues. Trimming took 0 bases from V and 6 from J, leaving 12 bases between them. DNA for the CDR3: TGCGCCAGCAGCCAAGATGGGCCCCCTGCTAATTCACCCCTCCACTTT. Its protein is CASSQDGPPANSPLHF.

The chain is built from TRBV5-1 and TRBJ2-3; 8 bases are a match to TRBD1. Losses at the gene ends were 4 bases for V and 5 bases for J; bases not matched to a gene: 6. The germline gives CDR1 SGHRS, CDR2 YFSETQ. The CDR3 contains 14 residues. The CDR3 region is CASSPQGAEDTQYF. The CDR3, as DNA: TGCGCCAGCAGCCCGCAGGGGGCGGAAGATACGCAGTATTTT.

This rearrangement joins TRBV18 to TRBJ1-6, with D uncertain. The V end was cut by 4 bases, the J end by 7 bases, with 14 bases between. This CDR3 contains 15 residues. Germline loops: CDR1 KGHSH, CDR2 LQKENI. The CDR3 nucleotides read TGTGCCAGCTCACTTTCGGACGGTGCAAATTCACCCCTCCACTTT. Translation: CASSLSDGANSPLHF.

This clonotype has more than one count but fewer than ten. CDR3 in DNA: TGTGCCATCGGACAGGGGGCCAATTCACCCCTCCACTTT. This sequence encodes CAIGQGANSPLHF. The chain links TRBV12-3 or TRBV12-4 to TRBJ1-6; the match to TRBD1 covers 11 bases. This CDR3 region has 13 residues. J was trimmed by 7 bases and V by 10 bases; bases with no gene match: 3.

The chain is built from TRBV4-1 and TRBJ2-1; D may be TRBD2 (6 bases). V was clipped by 0 bases and J by 3 bases, with 12 bases between them. CDR1 is MGHRA, CDR2 YSYEKL, per germline. There are 16 residues in the CDR3. CDR3 sequence (DNA): TGCGCCAGCAGCCAAGAAACGGGAGATAGCTACAATGAGCAGTTCTTC. This encodes CASSQETGDSYNEQFF.

The chain joins TRBV29-1 to TRBJ2-1, with D unclear. Germline CDR1 reads SQVTM; CDR2 reads ANQGSEA. Trimming pared 8 bases from V and 4 bases from J, leaving 21 bases between. The CDR3 sequence is 15 residues long. The CDR3 coding sequence is TGCAGCAGTTGGATGATTCACGCTACATACAATGAGCAGTTCTTC. Encoded protein: CSSWMIHATYNEQFF.

There are a few counts of this clonotype. The rearrangement uses TRBV5-8 and TRBJ2-7; D gene uncertain. V lost 2 bases and J lost 3, with 9 bases in between. Germline CDR1 and CDR2: SGHTS and YDEGEE. The CDR3 has 13 residues. The CDR3, as DNA: TGTGCCAGCAGCTTCCTGGTCTACTACGAGCAGTACTTC. Translation: CASSFLVYYEQYF.

V and J are TRBV20-1 and TRBJ2-7; 7 bases align to TRBD1. Germline V CDR1 and CDR2: DFQATT, SNEGSKA (reference sequence). There are 14 residues in the CDR3. V shed 7 bases, J shed 3 bases, and the junction held 12 bases outside the gene matches. CDR3: CSVLPDREGYEQYF. In DNA, the CDR3 is TGCAGTGTCCTCCCAGACAGGGAAGGCTACGAGCAGTACTTC.

The chain has TRBV27 and TRBJ1-1; D is uncertain. The CDR3 has 13 residues. V was pared by 5 bases and J by 11 bases, with 18 bases between. Per germline, CDR1 MNHEY and CDR2 SMNVEV (reference sequence). The CDR3 is CASSPLIGLQAFF. CDR3 sequence (DNA): TGTGCCAGCAGTCCTCTCATTGGGCTTCAGGCTTTCTTT.

This clonotype has more than one count but fewer than ten. This chain connects TRBV19 to TRBJ1-4; tentatively, D is TRBD1 (5 bases). With 6 bases removed from V and 8 bases from J, the gap between germline ends came to 16 bases. Per the germline V gene, CDR1 is LNHDA and CDR2 is SQIVND (reference sequence). The CDR3 extends over 14 amino acids. CDR3 sequence (DNA): TGTGCCAGTAGGGGCAGGGACGGACGAGAAAAACTGTTTTTT. Encoded protein: CASRGRDGREKLFF.

The table lists this clonotype with a few counts. The V call is TRBV9, the J call TRBJ2-5; 7 nucleotides line up with TRBD1. Unmatched junction bases numbered 5, after V lost 4 bases and J lost 2 bases. Looked up from germline, CDR1 is SGDLS and CDR2 is YYNGEE. The CDR3 length is 14 residues. The DNA for the CDR3 is TGTGCCAGCAGCCCGGGACAGATACAAGAGACCCAGTACTTC. Encoded protein: CASSPGQIQETQYF.

The chain combines TRBV5-1 with TRBJ1-1; 8 bases agree with TRBD1. The CDR3 contains 16 residues. V shed 1 base, J shed 0 bases, and the junction held 5 bases outside the gene matches. The germline V gene has CDR1 SGHRS and CDR2 YFSETQ. CDR3 sequence reads: CASSLSQGALNTEAFF. CDR3 bases: TGCGCCAGCAGCTTGAGCCAGGGGGCTTTGAACACTGAAGCTTTCTTT.